Presented here are 18 T cell receptor beta chains from one specimen sequenced in a study of response to subunit inactivated influenza vaccine. TCRdb called the RT-PCR reads again in MiXCR, with one record for every CDR3 protein. Among 630,000 or so distinct CDR3 sequences listed, 15% to 19% were seen once. The sample here was PBMCs from blood, taken 11 to 12 days after vaccination. These receptors were obtained from a man between 50 and 59 years old who received an inactivated influenza vaccine.

The CDR3 loop reads CASSPGTGGAKNIQYF. The CDR3 DNA reads TGTGCCAGCAGCCCCGGGACAGGGGGTGCCAAAAACATTCAGTACTTC. The V and J genes are TRBV7-9 and TRBJ2-4, with TRBD1 identical over 11 bases. V lost 5 bases and J lost 1; bases outside the gene matches: 4. The CDR3 length is 16 residues. Germline V lookup: CDR1 SEHNR, CDR2 FQNEAQ (reference sequence).

The chain joins TRBV7-3 to TRBJ2-3; weak D call: TRBD1 (6 bases). The V end lost 5 bases, the J end lost 0 bases, and 15 bases lay between the germline ends. The CDR3 has 16 amino acids. Germline loops: CDR1 SGHTA, CDR2 FQGTGA. In nucleotides, the CDR3 is TGTGCCAGCAGCCTGGGGACACTGACTAGCACAGATACGCAGTATTTT. The encoded protein is CASSLGTLTSTDTQYF.

The chain has TRBV11-2 and TRBJ2-2, with unresolved D. Looked up from germline, CDR1 is SGHAT and CDR2 is FQNNGV. The ends were cut back, 1 base at V and 4 bases at J, with 7 bases in the middle. The CDR3 is made up of 14 amino acids. CDR3 amino acids: CASSLGVITGELFF. As DNA, the CDR3 is TGTGCCAGCAGCTTAGGTGTCATCACCGGGGAGCTGTTTTTT.

This chain links TRBV6-1 with TRBJ1-1; possible D gene TRBD1, 5 bases. Germline CDR1 and CDR2: MNHNS and SASEGT. The CDR3 is made up of 15 amino acids. V was pared by 1 base and J by 5 bases, with 14 bases between. The CDR3 region has the DNA TGTGCCAGCAGTGAAGTAACCCTGGGGCGGACTGAAGCTTTCTTT. Translated, it gives CASSEVTLGRTEAFF.

This clonotype was seen a handful of times. The chain carries TRBV14 and TRBJ2-5; weak D call: TRBD1 (6 bases). The CDR3 has 13 amino acids. Per the germline V gene, CDR1 is SGHDN and CDR2 is FVKESK. V lost 3 bases to trimming and J lost 7 bases, with 12 bases between them. The CDR3 reads CASSHTGSGTQYF. Written as DNA, the CDR3 is TGTGCCAGCAGCCACACAGGGTCTGGGACCCAGTACTTC.

This clonotype was seen a few times. J is TRBJ1-1 and V is TRBV29-1; D unclear. This CDR3 comprises 12 residues. The V end was cut by 7 bases, the J end by 1 base, with 10 bases between. Germline CDR1 is SQVTM and CDR2 is ANQGSEA. The CDR3 nucleotides read TGCAGCGCCGGGCCTCCGAACACTGAAGCTTTCTTT. Its protein is CSAGPPNTEAFF.

This clonotype was detected many times. The chain employs TRBV12-3 or TRBV12-4 and TRBJ1-5; D uncertain. V gave up 6 bases and J gave up 3 bases, with 9 bases separating them. The CDR3 covers 13 residues. CDR3 sequence: CASSFRVNQPQHF. In DNA, the CDR3 is TGTGCCAGCAGCTTTAGAGTCAATCAGCCCCAGCATTTT.

This clonotype was counted only a few times. V and J are TRBV7-6 and TRBJ2-1; possibly TRBD1 for D (5 bases). The V gene's germline CDR1 is SGHVS and CDR2 FNYEAQ. V lost 4 bases and J lost 8, with 21 bases in between. The CDR3 has 16 amino acids. The CDR3 DNA reads TGTGCCAGCAGCTCGGAATCGGCCGCAGGGTCGCATGAGCAGTTCTTC. It specifies CASSSESAAGSHEQFF.

Only a few counts were recorded for this clonotype. V usage is TRBV29-1 and J usage is TRBJ1-2; TRBD1 matches 11 bases. The CDR3 spans 15 residues. CDR1 and CDR2 from the germline V gene are SQVTM and ANQGSEA. The junction had 9 bases not matched to a gene; V was cut back by 7 bases and J by 2 bases. CDR3 DNA: TGCAGCGCTCAGGACAGGGGGCTAAGAAACTATGGCTACACCTTC. Amino acid sequence: CSAQDRGLRNYGYTF.

The chain has TRBV20-1 and TRBJ2-1, with D maybe TRBD2 (8 bases). V was clipped by 6 bases and J by 5 bases, with 17 bases between them. CDR1 and CDR2 from the germline V gene are DFQATT and SNEGSKA (reference sequence). The CDR3 has 14 amino acids. DNA of the CDR3: TGCAGTGCGGGCAGGGGGGGACTAGACAATGAGCAGTTCTTC. Its protein product is CSAGRGGLDNEQFF.

The rearrangement joins TRBV20-1 to TRBJ2-5, with D maybe TRBD2 (6 bases). CDR3 length: 15 amino acids. V was pared by 1 base and J by 2 bases, with 14 bases between. The germline gives CDR1 DFQATT, CDR2 SNEGSKA (reference sequence). The CDR3 is CSARGRAGWQETQYF. As DNA, the CDR3 is TGCAGTGCTAGAGGGAGGGCGGGGTGGCAAGAGACCCAGTACTTC.

The sample holds a few counts of this clonotype. This chain connects TRBV6-1 to TRBJ1-2, with D uncertain. Germline CDR1 MNHNS, CDR2 SASEGT. There are 17 residues in the CDR3. V was shortened by 4 bases and J by 4 bases, with 22 bases between the two germline ends. CDR3 nucleotides: TGTGCCAGCAGTGTAAGCCTTAGGGAGGTAGGGATCTATGGCTACACCTTC. Translated, it gives CASSVSLREVGIYGYTF.

This clonotype has just a few counts. The V call is TRBV27, the J call TRBJ2-7; tentative D call: TRBD1 (6 bases). V was pared by 5 bases and J by 0 bases, with 14 bases between. CDR3 length equals 15 residues. Germline CDR1 reads MNHEY; CDR2 reads SMNVEV (reference sequence). CDR3 nucleotides: TGTGCCAGCAGTCGGACAGCGACCTCCTCCTACGAGCAGTACTTC. It translates to CASSRTATSSYEQYF.

CDR3 DNA: TGTGCCAGCAGCGCCCTGACATCCCCCGGCGAAGCTTTCTTT. Translated, it gives CASSALTSPGEAFF. V usage is TRBV3-1 and J usage is TRBJ1-1, with no clear D. V lost 5 bases, J lost 8 bases, and 18 bases lay in between. This CDR3 is 14 amino acids long. CDR1 is LGHDT, CDR2 YNNKEL, per germline (reference sequence).

This clonotype has only a few counts. The J gene is TRBJ1-2, the V gene TRBV5-1; 8 bases agree with TRBD1. The germline V gene encodes CDR1 SGHRS and CDR2 YFSETQ. The CDR3 is 15 amino acids. The ends lost 4 bases at V and 8 bases at J; junction bases unmatched: 13. CDR3 protein: CASSLDGQGGFGYTF. CDR3 DNA: TGCGCCAGCAGCCTCGATGGACAGGGTGGGTTCGGCTACACCTTC. The complete variable domain, with remaining parts taken from reference TRBV5-1 and TRBJ1-2, reads KAGVTQTPRYLIKTRGQQVTLSCSPISGHRSVSWYQQTPGQGLQFLFEYFSETQRNKGNFPGRFSGRQFSNSRSEMNVSTLELGDSALYLCASSLDGQGGFGYTFGSGTRLTVV.

This clonotype came up many times. The chain carries TRBV29-1 and TRBJ1-4, with D uncertain. This CDR3 has 13 residues. Trimming removed 4 bases at V and 5 bases at J, with 11 bases between. Germline CDR1 is SQVTM and CDR2 is ANQGSEA. CDR3 loop: CSVGRVGNEKLFF. For the CDR3, the DNA is TGCAGCGTTGGGAGGGTAGGGAATGAAAAACTGTTTTTT.

This clonotype was recorded a few times. The genes are TRBV28 and TRBJ1-2; D may be TRBD1 (5 bases). The CDR3 sequence is 12 residues long. With 7 bases removed from V and 5 bases from J, the gap between germline ends came to 11 bases. Germline V CDR1 and CDR2: MDHEN, SYDVKM. The CDR3, as DNA: TGTGCCAGCAACACCGCAGGGTATGGCTACACCTTC. Its translation: CASNTAGYGYTF.

V gene TRBV18 combines with J gene TRBJ1-1, with unresolved D. Germline loops: CDR1 KGHSH, CDR2 LQKENI. CDR3 length: 11 residues. Trimming pared 6 bases from V and 7 bases from J, leaving 9 bases between. CDR3 in amino acids: CASSRTNEAFF. CDR3 nucleotides: TGTGCCAGCTCGCGAACGAATGAAGCTTTCTTT.